This T cell receptor beta chain was retrieved from a study of post-analysis software for immune sequencing data. Overall study context: Disease trajectories encompassed relapsing-remitting, secondary progressive and progressive-relapsing multiple sclerosis.

Study results and limitations: Strong co-clustering by F measure linked samples that shared a preparation batch. There was significantly lower normalized Chao1 diversity in multiple sclerosis patients than in controls. Five TRBV segments were significantly more frequent in patients than in controls. TRBV5-6, TRBV5-1 and TRBV20-1 were among these segments.

Germline V gene sequence: CDR1 MNHEY, CDR2 SMNVEV (reference sequence). The CDR3 is 16 residues long. V lost 6 bases to trimming and J lost 4 bases; unmatched junction nucleotides: 8. Unique-molecular-identifier-tagged TCR beta cDNA libraries were used. Some 500,000 cDNA molecules were obtained per 1 to 10 million input T cells. Via MiXCR, TCRdb re-called the PCR reads, giving one row per CDR3 protein. The sample yields hundreds of thousands of distinct CDR3 sequences, 53% seen once. Notes on this clonotype: The antigen is not known.

This clonotype originated in a girl aged 5 to 17 with multiple sclerosis. The sequencing input was blood. This chain links TRBV27 with TRBJ2-3, with 12 positions matching TRBD2. The CDR3 coding sequence is TGTGCCAGCAGCCTCCGGGCTAGCGGGAGGGCAGATACGCAGTATTTT. This codes for CASSLRASGRADTQYF.